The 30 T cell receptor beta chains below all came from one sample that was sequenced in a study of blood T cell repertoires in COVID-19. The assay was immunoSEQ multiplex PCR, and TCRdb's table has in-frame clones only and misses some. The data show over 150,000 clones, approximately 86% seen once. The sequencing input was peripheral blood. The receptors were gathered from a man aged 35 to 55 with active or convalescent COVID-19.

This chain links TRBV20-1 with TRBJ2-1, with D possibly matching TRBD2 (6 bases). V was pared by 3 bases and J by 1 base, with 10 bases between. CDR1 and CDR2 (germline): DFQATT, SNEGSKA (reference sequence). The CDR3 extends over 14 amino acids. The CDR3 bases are TGCAGTGCTAGTGCAGGGAGGTCCTACAATGAGCAGTTCTTC. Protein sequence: CSASAGRSYNEQFF.

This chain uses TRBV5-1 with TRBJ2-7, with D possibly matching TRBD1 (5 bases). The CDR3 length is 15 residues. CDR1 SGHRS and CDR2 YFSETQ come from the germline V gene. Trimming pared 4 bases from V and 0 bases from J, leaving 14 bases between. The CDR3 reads CASSLQDTSSYEQYF. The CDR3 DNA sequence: TGCGCCAGCAGCCTCCAGGACACCTCCTCCTACGAGCAGTACTTC.

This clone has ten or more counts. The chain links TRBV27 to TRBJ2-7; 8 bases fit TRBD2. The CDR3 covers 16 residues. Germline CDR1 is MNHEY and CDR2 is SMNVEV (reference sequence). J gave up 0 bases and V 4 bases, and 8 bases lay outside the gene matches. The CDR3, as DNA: TGTGCCAGCAGTTCCCCCGATAGCGGGGTCTCCTACGAGCAGTACTTC. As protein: CASSSPDSGVSYEQYF.

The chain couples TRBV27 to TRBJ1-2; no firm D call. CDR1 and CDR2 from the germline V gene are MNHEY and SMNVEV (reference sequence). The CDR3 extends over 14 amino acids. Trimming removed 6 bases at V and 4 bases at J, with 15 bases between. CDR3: CASRRREEAYGYTF. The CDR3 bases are TGTGCCAGCAGAAGACGGGAAGAAGCCTATGGCTACACCTTC.

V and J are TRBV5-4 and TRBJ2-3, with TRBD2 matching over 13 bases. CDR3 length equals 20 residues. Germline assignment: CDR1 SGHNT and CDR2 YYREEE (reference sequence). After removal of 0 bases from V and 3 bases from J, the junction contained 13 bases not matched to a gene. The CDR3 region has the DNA TGTGCCAGCAGCTTGGGAGGACAATCCGCACTAGCGGGGGGGACAGATACGCAGTATTTT. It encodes CASSLGGQSALAGGTDTQYF.

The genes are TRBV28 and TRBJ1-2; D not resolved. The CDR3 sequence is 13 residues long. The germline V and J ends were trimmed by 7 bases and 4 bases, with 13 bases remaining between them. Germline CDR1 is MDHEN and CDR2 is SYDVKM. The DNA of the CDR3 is TGTGCCAGCACCTTATCCCACGGCTATGGCTACACCTTC. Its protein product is CASTLSHGYGYTF.

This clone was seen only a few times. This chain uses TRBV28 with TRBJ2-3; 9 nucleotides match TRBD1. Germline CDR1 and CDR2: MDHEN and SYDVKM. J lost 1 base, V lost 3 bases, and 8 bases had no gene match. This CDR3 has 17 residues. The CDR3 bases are TGTGCCAGCAGTTTTTTCGCATGGGACAGGGGCACAGATACGCAGTATTTT. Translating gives CASSFFAWDRGTDTQYF.

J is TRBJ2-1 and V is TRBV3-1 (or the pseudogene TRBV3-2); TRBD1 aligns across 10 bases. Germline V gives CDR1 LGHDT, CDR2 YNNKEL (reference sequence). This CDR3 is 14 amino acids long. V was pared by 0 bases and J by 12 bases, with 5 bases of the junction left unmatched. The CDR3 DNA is TGTGCCAGCAGCCAAGAGTGGGACAGGGGTCGGCAGTTCTTC. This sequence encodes CASSQEWDRGRQFF.

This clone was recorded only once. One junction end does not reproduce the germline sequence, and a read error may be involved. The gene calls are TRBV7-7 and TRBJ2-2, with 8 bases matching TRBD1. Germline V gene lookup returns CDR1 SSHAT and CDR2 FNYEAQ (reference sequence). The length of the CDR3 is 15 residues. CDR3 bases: TGTGCTAGCAGAACCGGGACAGGGAACACCGGGGAGCTGTTTTTT. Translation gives CASRTGTGNTGELFF.

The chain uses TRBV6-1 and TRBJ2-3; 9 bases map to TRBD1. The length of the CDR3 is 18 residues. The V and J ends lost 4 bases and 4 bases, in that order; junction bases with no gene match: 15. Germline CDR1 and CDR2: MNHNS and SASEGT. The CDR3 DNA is TGTGCCAGCAGTGGTTGGGGCAGGGACAGGGCTTGGCCAGATACGCAGTATTTT. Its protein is CASSGWGRDRAWPDTQYF.

CDR3 DNA: TGTGCCAGCAGTGCACCGGGACTAGCCGTTTACGAGCAGTACTTC. It codes for CASSAPGLAVYEQYF. The rearrangement links TRBV27 to TRBJ2-7, with 9 bases matching TRBD2. The V and J ends lost 5 bases and 4 bases, in that order; junction bases with no gene match: 9. Germline CDR1 reads MNHEY; CDR2 reads SMNVEV (reference sequence). The CDR3 length is 15 residues.

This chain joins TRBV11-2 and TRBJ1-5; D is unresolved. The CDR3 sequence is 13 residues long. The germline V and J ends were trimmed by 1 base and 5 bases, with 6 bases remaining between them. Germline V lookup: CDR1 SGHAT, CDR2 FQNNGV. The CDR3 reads CASSLVSDQPQHF. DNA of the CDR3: TGTGCCAGCAGCTTAGTCAGCGATCAGCCCCAGCATTTT.

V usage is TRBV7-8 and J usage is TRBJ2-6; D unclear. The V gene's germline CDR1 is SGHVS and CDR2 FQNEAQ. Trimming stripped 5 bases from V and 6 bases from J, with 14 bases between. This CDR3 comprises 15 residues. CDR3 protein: CASSPRVVVANVLTF. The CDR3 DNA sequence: TGTGCCAGCAGCCCTCGGGTGGTCGTGGCCAACGTCCTGACTTTC.

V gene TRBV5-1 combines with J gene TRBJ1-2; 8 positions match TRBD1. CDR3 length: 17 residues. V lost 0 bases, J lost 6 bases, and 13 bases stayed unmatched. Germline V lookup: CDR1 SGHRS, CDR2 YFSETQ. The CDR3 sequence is CASSLEGRGRGWDGYTF. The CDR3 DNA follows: TGCGCCAGCAGCTTGGAGGGCAGGGGGCGCGGATGGGATGGCTACACCTTC.

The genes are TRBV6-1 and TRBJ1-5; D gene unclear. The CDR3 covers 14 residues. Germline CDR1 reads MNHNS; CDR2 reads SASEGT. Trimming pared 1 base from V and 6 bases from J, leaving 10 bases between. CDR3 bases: TGTGCCAGCAGTGAAGTCGGTCGGGGTCAGCCCCAGCATTTT. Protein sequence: CASSEVGRGQPQHF.

CDR3 sequence: CASSQDRRGTDTQYF. CDR3 nucleotide sequence: TGTGCCAGCAGCCAAGATCGGCGGGGCACAGATACGCAGTATTTT. This chain uses TRBV4-2 with TRBJ2-3; tentative D call: TRBD2 (5 bases). Germline lookup yields CDR1 LGHNA and CDR2 YNFKEQ. V dropped 0 bases and J dropped 1 base, with 8 bases sitting between them. The CDR3 runs 15 residues.

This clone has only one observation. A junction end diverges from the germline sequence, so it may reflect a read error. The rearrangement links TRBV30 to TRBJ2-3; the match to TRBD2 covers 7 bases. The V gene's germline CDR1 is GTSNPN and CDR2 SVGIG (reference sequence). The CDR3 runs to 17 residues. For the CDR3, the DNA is TGTGCCTGGAGTGTATGGGGGACTATCCCTAGCAGAGATACGCAGTATTTT. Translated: CAWSVWGTIPSRDTQYF.

CDR3 nucleotide sequence: TGTGCCAGCAGTCAATCAAAGAACGCGGTATACGAGCAGTACTTC. Protein: CASSQSKNAVYEQYF. The chain combines TRBV27 with TRBJ2-7; D unresolved. The germline gives CDR1 MNHEY, CDR2 SMNVEV (reference sequence). This CDR3 contains 15 residues. V gave up 5 bases and J gave up 4 bases, with 18 bases separating them.

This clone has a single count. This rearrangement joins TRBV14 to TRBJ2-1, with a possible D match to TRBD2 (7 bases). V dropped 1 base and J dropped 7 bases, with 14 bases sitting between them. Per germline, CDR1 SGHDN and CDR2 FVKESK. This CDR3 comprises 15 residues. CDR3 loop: CASSQGAGRGNEQFF. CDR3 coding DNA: TGTGCCAGCAGCCAAGGAGCGGGGAGGGGGAATGAGCAGTTCTTC.

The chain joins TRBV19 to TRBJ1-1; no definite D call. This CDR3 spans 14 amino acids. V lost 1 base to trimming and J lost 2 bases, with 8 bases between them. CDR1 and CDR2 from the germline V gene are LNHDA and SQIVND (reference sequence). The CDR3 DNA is TGTGCCAGTAGTATAGGAGGGATCAACACTGAAGCTTTCTTT. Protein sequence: CASSIGGINTEAFF.

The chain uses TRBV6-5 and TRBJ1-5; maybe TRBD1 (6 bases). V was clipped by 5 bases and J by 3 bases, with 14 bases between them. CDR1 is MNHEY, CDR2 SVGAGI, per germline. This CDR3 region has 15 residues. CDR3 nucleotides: TGTGCCAGCAGTCTAGACAGGAATAACAATCAGCCCCAGCATTTT. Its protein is CASSLDRNNNQPQHF.

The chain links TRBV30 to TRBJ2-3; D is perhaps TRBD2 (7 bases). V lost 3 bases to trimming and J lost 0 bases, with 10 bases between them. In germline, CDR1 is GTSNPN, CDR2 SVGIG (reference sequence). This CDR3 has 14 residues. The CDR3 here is CAWRQGGSTDTQYF. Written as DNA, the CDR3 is TGTGCCTGGAGACAGGGAGGGAGCACAGATACGCAGTATTTT. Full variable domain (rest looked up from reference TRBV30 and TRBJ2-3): SQTIHQWPATLVQPVGSPLSLECTVEGTSNPNLYWYRQAAGRGLQLLFYSVGIGQISSEVPQNLSASRPQDRQFILSSKKLLLSDSGFYLCAWRQGGSTDTQYFGPGTRLTVL.

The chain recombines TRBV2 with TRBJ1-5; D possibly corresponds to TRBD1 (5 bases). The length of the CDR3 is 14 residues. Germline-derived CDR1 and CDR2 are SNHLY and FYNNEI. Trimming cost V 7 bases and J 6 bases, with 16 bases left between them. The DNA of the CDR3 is TGTGCCAGCACCGACCGGGGGTGGGCTCAGCCCCAGCATTTT. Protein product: CASTDRGWAQPQHF.

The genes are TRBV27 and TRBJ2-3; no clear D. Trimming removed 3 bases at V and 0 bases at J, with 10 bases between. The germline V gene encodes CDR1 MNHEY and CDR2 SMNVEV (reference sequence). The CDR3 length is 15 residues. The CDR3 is CASSLRPVSTDTQYF. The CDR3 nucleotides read TGTGCCAGCAGTTTGCGGCCCGTTAGCACAGATACGCAGTATTTT.

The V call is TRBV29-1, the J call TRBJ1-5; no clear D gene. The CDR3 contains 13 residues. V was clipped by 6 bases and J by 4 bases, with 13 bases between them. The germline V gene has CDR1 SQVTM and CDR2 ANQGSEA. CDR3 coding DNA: TGCAGCGTCGCGTACGGGGTGAATCAGCCCCAGCATTTT. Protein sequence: CSVAYGVNQPQHF.

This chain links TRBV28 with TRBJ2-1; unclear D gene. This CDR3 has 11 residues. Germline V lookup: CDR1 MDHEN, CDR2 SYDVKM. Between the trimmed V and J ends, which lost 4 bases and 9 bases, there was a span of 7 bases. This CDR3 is CASSYRSEQFF. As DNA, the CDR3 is TGTGCCAGCAGTTATCGGAGTGAGCAGTTCTTC.

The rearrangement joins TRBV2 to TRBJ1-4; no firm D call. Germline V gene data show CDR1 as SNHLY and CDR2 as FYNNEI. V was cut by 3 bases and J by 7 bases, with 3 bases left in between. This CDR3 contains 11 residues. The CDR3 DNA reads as TGTGCCAGCAGTGAGCGTGAAAAACTGTTTTTT. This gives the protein CASSEREKLFF.

Here the CDR3 DNA reads TGTGCCAGCAGCCCGACAGGGGTCTATGGCTACACCTTC. Its translation: CASSPTGVYGYTF. This chain uses TRBV5-5 with TRBJ1-2, with 8 bases identical to TRBD1. The CDR3 sequence is 13 residues long. V lost 4 bases, J lost 4 bases, and 3 bases stayed unmatched. Germline-derived CDR1 and CDR2 are SGHKS and YYEKEE (reference sequence).

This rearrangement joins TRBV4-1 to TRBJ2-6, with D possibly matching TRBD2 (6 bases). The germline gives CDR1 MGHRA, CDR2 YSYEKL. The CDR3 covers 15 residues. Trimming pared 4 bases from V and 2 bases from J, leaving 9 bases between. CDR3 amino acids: CASSPAGTGANVLTF. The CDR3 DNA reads TGCGCCAGCAGCCCGGCGGGGACTGGGGCCAACGTCCTGACTTTC.

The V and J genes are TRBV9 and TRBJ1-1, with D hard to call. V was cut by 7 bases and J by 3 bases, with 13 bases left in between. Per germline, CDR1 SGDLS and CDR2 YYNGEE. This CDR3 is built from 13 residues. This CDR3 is CASSQSGYTEAFF. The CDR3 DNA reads TGTGCCAGCTCTCAGAGCGGATACACTGAAGCTTTCTTT.